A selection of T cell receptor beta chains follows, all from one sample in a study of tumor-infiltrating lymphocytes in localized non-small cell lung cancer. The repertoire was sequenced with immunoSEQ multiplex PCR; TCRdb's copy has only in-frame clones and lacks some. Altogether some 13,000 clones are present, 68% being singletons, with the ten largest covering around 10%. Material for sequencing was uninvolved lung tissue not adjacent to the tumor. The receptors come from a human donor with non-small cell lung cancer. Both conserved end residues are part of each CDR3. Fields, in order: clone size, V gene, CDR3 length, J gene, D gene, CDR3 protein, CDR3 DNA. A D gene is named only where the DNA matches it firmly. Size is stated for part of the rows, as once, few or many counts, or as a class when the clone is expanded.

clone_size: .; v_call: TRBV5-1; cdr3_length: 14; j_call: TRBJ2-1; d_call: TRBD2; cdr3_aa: CASSLSGRVVEQFF; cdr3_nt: TGCGCCAGCAGCCTTAGCGGGAGGGTGGTTGAGCAGTTCTTC
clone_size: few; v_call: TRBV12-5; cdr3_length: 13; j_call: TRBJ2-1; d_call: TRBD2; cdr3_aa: CASGSGGGDEQFF; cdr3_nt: TGTGCTAGTGGTTCCGGGGGGGGCGATGAGCAGTTCTTC
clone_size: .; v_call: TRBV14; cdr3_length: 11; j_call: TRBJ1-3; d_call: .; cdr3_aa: CASSQEATIYF; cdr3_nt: TGTGCCAGCAGCCAAGAGGCCACCATATATTTT
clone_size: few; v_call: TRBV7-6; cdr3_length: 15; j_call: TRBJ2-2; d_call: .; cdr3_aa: CASSVGLGDTGELFF; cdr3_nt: TGTGCCAGCAGCGTTGGACTGGGGGACACCGGGGAGCTGTTTTTT
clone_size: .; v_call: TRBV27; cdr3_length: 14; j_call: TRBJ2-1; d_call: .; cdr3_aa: CASSFTSTLNEQFF; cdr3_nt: TGTGCCAGCAGTTTCACTAGCACCCTCAATGAGCAGTTCTTC
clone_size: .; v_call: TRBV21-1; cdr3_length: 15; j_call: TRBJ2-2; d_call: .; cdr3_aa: CASSTPSVLTGELFF; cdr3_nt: TGTGCCAGCAGCACGCCATCGGTCCTCACCGGGGAGCTGTTTTTT
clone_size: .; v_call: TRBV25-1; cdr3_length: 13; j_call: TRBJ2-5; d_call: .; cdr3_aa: CASNRPLQETQYF; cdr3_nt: TGTGCCAGCAATAGGCCTTTACAAGAGACCCAGTACTTC
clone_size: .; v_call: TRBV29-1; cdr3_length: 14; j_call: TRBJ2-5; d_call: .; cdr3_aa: CSVEDPRQRETQYF; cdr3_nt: TGCAGCGTTGAAGATCCCCGACAGCGGGAGACCCAGTACTTC
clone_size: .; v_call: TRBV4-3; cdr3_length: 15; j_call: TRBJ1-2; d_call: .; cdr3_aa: CASSQDFKGNYGYTF; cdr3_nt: TGCGCCAGCAGCCAAGATTTCAAGGGTAACTATGGCTACACCTTC
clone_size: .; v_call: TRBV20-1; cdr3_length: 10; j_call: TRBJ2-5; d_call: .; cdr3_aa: CSASGETQYF; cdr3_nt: TGCAGTGCTAGCGGGGAGACCCAGTACTTC
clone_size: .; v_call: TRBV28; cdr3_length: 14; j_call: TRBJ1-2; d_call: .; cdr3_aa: CASSLWQANYGYTF; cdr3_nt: TGTGCCAGCAGTTTATGGCAGGCTAACTATGGCTACACCTTC
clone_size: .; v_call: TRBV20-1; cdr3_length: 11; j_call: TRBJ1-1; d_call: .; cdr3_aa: CSARDRTVAFF; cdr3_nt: TGCAGTGCTAGAGATCGAACGGTAGCTTTCTTT
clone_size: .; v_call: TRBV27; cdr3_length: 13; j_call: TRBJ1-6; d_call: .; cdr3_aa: CASSRSGNSPLHF; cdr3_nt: TGTGCCAGCAGTCGGTCTGGGAATTCACCCCTCCACTTT
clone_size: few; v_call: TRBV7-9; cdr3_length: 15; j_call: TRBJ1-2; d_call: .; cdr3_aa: CASSKGGQGSYGYTF; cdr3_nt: TGTGCCAGCAGCAAAGGGGGGCAGGGAAGCTATGGCTACACCTTC
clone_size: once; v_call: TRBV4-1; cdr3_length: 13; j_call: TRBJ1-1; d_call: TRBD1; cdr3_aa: CASSRDREGEAFF; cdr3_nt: TGCGCCAGCAGCCGGGACAGGGAAGGTGAAGCTTTCTTT
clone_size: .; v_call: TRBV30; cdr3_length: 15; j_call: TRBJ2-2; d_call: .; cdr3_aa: CAWSVGQGYTGELFF; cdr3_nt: TGTGCCTGGAGTGTAGGCCAGGGTTACACCGGGGAGCTGTTTTTT
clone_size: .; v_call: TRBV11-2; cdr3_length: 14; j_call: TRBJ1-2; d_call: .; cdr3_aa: CASSFSTVIYGYTF; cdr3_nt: TGTGCCAGCAGCTTCTCGACAGTTATATATGGCTACACCTTC
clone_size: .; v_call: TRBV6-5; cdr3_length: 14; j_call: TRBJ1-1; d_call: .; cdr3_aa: CASSYFSGNTEAFF; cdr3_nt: TGTGCCAGCAGTTACTTTTCGGGGAACACTGAAGCTTTCTTT
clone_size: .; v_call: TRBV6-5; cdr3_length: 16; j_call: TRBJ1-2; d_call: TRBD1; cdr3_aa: CASSSRPGQGNYGYTF; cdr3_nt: TGTGCCAGCAGTTCTCGACCGGGACAGGGAAACTATGGCTACACCTTC
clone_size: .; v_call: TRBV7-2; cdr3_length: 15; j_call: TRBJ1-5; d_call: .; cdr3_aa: CASSFTRERNQPQHF; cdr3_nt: TGTGCCAGCAGCTTCACTAGGGAACGCAATCAGCCCCAGCATTTT
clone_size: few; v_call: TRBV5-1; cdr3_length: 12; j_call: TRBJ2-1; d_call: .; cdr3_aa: CASRSSANEQFF; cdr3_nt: TGCGCCAGCAGAAGCTCCGCGAATGAGCAGTTCTTC
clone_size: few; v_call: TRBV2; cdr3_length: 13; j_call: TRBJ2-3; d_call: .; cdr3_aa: CASSDDNTDTQYF; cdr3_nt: TGTGCCAGCAGTGACGACAATACGGATACGCAGTATTTT
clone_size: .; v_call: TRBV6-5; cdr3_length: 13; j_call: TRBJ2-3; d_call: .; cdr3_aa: CASSYRETDTQYF; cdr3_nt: TGTGCCAGCAGTTACAGGGAAACAGATACGCAGTATTTT
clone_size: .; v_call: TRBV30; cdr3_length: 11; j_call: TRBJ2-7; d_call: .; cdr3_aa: CAWSVLREQYF; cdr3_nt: TGTGCCTGGAGTGTATTGCGCGAGCAGTACTTC
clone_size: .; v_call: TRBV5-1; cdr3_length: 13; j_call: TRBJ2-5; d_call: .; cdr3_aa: CASSRVGLETQYF; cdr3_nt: TGCGCCAGCAGCCGAGTAGGGTTAGAGACCCAGTACTTC
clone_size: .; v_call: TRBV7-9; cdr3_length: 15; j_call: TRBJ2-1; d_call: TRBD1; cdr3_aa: CASSSTGQGLRGQFF; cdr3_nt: TGTGCCAGCAGCTCCACCGGACAGGGGCTTAGGGGGCAGTTCTTC
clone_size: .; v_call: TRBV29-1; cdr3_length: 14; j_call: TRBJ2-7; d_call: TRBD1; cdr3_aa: CSVVLGQRTYEQYF; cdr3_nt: TGCAGCGTCGTCCTGGGACAGAGAACTTACGAGCAGTACTTC
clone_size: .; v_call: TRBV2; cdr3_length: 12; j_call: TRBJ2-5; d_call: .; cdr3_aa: CASGLNQETQYF; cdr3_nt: TGTGCCAGCGGACTGAACCAAGAGACCCAGTACTTC
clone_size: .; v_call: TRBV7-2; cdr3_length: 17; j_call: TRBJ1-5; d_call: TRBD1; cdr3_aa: CASSLGTDLYSNQPQHF; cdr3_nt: TGTGCCAGCAGCCTAGGGACAGACTTGTATAGCAATCAGCCCCAGCATTTT
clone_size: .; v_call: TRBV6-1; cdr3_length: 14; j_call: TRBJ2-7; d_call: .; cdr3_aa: CATIHSTIYYEQYF; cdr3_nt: TGTGCCACCATTCACTCGACTATTTACTACGAGCAGTACTTC
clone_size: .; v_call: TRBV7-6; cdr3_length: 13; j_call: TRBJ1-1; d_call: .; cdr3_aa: CASSPGGSTEAFF; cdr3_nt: TGTGCCAGCAGCCCCGGAGGCAGCACTGAAGCTTTCTTT
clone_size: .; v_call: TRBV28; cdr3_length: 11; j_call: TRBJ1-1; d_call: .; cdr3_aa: CASSFGTEAFF; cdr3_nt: TGTGCCAGCAGTTTCGGCACTGAAGCTTTCTTT
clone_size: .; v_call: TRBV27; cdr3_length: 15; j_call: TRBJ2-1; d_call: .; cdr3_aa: CASSFATLYEGEQFF; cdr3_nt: TGTGCCAGCAGTTTCGCCACTTTATACGAGGGTGAGCAGTTCTTC
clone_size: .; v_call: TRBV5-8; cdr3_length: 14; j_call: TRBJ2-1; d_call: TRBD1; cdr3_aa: CASSRDRGRYEQFF; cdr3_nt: TGTGCCAGCAGCCGGGACAGGGGGAGGTATGAGCAGTTCTTC
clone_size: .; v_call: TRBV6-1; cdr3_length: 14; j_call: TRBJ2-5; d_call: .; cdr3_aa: CASSELGIRETQYF; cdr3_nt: TGTGCCAGCAGTGAACTAGGGATTAGGGAGACCCAGTACTTC
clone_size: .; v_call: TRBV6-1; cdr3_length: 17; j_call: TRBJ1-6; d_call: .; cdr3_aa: CASSATTTGTYNSPLHF; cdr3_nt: TGTGCCAGCAGTGCTACTACTACAGGGACCTATAATTCACCCCTCCACTTT
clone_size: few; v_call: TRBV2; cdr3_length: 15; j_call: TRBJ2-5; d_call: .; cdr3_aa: CASSESGMGQETQYF; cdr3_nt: TGTGCCAGCAGTGAGTCAGGGATGGGGCAAGAGACCCAGTACTTC
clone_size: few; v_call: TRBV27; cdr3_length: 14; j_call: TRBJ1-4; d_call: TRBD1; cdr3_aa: CASSSVDRGGKLFF; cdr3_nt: TGTGCCAGCAGTTCCGTGGACAGGGGAGGAAAACTGTTTTTT
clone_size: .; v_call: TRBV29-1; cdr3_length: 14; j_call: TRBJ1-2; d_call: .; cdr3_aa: CSVPEGRRDGGYTF; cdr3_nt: TGCAGCGTTCCCGAAGGGAGGAGGGATGGGGGCTACACCTTC
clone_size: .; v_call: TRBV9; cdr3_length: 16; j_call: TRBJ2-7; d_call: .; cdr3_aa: CASSPAPRDGSYEQYF; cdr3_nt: TGTGCCAGCAGCCCGGCTCCTCGAGACGGATCCTACGAGCAGTACTTC
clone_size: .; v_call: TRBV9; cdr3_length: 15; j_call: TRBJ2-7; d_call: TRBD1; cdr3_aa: CASSVGGTGGNEQYF; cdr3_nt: TGTGCCAGCAGCGTAGGAGGGACAGGGGGTAACGAGCAGTACTTC
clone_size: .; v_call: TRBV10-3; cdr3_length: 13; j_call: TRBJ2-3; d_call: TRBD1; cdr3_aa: CAISGTVADTQYF; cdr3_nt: TGTGCCATCTCCGGGACAGTGGCAGATACGCAGTATTTT
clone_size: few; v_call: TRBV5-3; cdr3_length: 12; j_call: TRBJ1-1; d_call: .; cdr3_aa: CATSEGNTEAFF; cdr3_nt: TGTGCCACCTCCGAGGGGAACACTGAAGCTTTCTTT
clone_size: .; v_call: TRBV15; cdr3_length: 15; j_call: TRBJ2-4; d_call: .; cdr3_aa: CATSSAEVAKNIQYF; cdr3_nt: TGTGCCACCAGCAGTGCCGAAGTAGCCAAAAACATTCAGTACTTC